This TCR beta chain is from a study of blood T cell repertoires in COVID-19. Study in general: Italy, Spain and the United States were the sources of the convalescent and acute COVID-19 samples. In each case, the material was cDNA or gDNA derived from T cells, B-cell-depleted T cells, or PBMCs.

Seattle cases were enrolled at active infection and followed longitudinally. In the original processing: Reference gene primer amplification yielded estimated nucleated cell counts. This table comes from immunoSEQ multiplex PCR, and its TCRdb copy is limited to in-frame clones, with some not included. D and trimming were read from the DNA, whereas the V and J calls and clone size are those reported in that table. In the table there are around 38,000 clones, roughly nine tenths of which are singletons. The CDR3 consists of 14 residues. V lost 5 bases and J lost 6; bases outside the gene matches: 6. The germline V gene has CDR1 SGHAT and CDR2 FQNNGV.

This TCR came from a man between 60 and 75 years old with COVID-19, enrolled during active disease. The chain combines TRBV11-2 with TRBJ2-5; the match to TRBD1 covers 10 bases. Source material: peripheral blood. CDR3 coding DNA: TGTGCCAGCAGCCCCCGGGACAGGGGACAGACCCAGTACTTC. This gives the protein CASSPRDRGQTQYF. Combining the CDR3 with reference TRBV11-2 and TRBJ2-5 gives the whole variable domain EAGVAQSPRYKIIEKRQSVAFWCNPISGHATLYWYQQILGQGPKLLIQFQNNGVVDDSQLPKDRFSAERLKGVDSTLKIQPAKLEDSAVYLCASSPRDRGQTQYFGPGTRLLVL.